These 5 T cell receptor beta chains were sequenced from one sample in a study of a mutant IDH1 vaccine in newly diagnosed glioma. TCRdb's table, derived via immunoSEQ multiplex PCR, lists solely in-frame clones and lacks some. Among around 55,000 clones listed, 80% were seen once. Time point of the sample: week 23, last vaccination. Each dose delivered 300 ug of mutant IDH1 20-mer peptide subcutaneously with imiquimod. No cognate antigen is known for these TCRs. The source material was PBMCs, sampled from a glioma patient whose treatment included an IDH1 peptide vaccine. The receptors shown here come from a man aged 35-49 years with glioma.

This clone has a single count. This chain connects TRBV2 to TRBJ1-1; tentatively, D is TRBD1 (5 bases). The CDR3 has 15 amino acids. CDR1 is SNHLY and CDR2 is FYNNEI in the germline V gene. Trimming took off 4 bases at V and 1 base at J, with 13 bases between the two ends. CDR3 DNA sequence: TGTGCCAGCAGTGTCGAGGGGTTCACGAACACTGAAGCTTTCTTT. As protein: CASSVEGFTNTEAFF.

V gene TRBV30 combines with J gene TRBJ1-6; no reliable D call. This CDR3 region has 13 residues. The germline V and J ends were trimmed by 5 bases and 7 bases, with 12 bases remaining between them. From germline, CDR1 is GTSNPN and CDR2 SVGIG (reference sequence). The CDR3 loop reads CAWSDLRNSPLHF. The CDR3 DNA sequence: TGTGCCTGGTCGGACCTTAGGAATTCACCCCTCCACTTT.

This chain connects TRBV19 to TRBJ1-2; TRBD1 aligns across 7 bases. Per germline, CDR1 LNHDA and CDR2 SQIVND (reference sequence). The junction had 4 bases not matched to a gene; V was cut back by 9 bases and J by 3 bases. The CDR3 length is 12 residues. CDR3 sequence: CASAGGYYGYTF. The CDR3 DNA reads TGTGCCAGCGCAGGGGGGTACTATGGCTACACCTTC. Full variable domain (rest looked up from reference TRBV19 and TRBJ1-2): DGGITQSPKYLFRKEGQNVTLSCEQNLNHDAMYWYRQDPGQGLRLIYYSQIVNDFQKGDIAEGYSVSREKKESFPLTVTSAQKNPTAFYLCASAGGYYGYTFGSGTRLTVV.

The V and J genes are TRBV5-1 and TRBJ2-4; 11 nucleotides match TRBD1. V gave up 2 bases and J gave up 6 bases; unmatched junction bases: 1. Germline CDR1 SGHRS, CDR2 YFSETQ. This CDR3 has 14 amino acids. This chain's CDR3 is CASSLGTGGNIQYF. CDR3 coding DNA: TGCGCCAGCAGCTTAGGGACAGGGGGAAACATTCAGTACTTC.

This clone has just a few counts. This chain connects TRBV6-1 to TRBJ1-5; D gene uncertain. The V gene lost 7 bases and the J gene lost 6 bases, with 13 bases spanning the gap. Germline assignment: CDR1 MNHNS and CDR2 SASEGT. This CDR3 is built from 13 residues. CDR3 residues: CASNKAKGQPQHF. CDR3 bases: TGTGCCAGCAACAAGGCGAAAGGTCAGCCCCAGCATTTT.